One and the same sample provided the 32 T cell receptor beta chains below, sequenced in a study of T cells in Graves' hyperthyroidism and ophthalmopathy. The TCR beta CDR3 regions underwent amplification using RNA transcripts as the source. The study used the HTBI primer set for a first-round RT-PCR of the TCR CDR3. TCRdb processed the multiplex PCR reads anew with MiXCR; each CDR3 protein has one entry. Here the sample spans 490,000 or so distinct CDR3 sequences, 20% being singletons. The source material was blood. The receptors here all came from a man between 35 and 55 years old with Graves' ophthalmopathy.

This clonotype was found many times. V and J are TRBV2 and TRBJ2-7, with D possibly TRBD2 on 5 matching bases. Germline-derived CDR1 and CDR2 are SNHLY and FYNNEI. Trimming shortened V by 7 bases and J by 3 bases, and 16 bases separated the two germline ends. The CDR3 contains 14 residues. The chain's CDR3 is CASTAQRSLYEQYF. CDR3 coding DNA: TGTGCCAGCACCGCCCAGCGGTCCCTCTACGAGCAGTACTTC.

This chain uses TRBV28 with TRBJ2-2; 9 bases agree with TRBD1. This CDR3 has 15 residues. The V segment lost 6 bases and the J segment 7 bases; nucleotides outside the gene matches: 9. Germline V gene data show CDR1 as MDHEN and CDR2 as SYDVKM. DNA of the CDR3: TGTGCCAGCAGCCTTGGGACAGGGTGGATCGGGGAGCTGTTTTTT. Protein sequence: CASSLGTGWIGELFF.

The chain links TRBV30 to TRBJ2-1, with D unclear. Germline values: CDR1 GTSNPN, CDR2 SVGIG (reference sequence). Trimming left V 0 bases short and J 10 bases short, with 13 bases between. The CDR3 is 13 amino acids. The CDR3, as DNA: TGTGCCTGGAGTGTAGCATTGGTCTGGGAGCAGTTCTTC. Amino acids: CAWSVALVWEQFF.

This clonotype occurred a few times. The chain joins TRBV5-5 to TRBJ2-1; possible D gene TRBD2, 6 bases. CDR1 and CDR2 from the germline V gene are SGHKS and YYEKEE (reference sequence). The CDR3 is 16 amino acids. V gave up 6 bases and J gave up 7 bases, with 23 bases separating them. DNA for the CDR3: TGTGCCAGCACCTCACCCAGGGCGGGATATGGTAATGAGCAGTTCTTC. Translation gives CASTSPRAGYGNEQFF.

This clonotype was recorded once. The chain has TRBV6-5 and TRBJ1-6; maybe TRBD1 (5 bases). CDR1 is MNHEY and CDR2 is SVGAGI in the germline V gene. With 4 bases removed from V and 13 bases from J, the gap between germline ends came to 14 bases. The CDR3 runs to 13 residues. CDR3 sequence: CASSSGGGRPLHF. The CDR3 nucleotides are TGTGCCAGCAGTTCCGGGGGTGGCCGGCCCCTCCACTTT.

This clonotype was counted many times. This chain links TRBV7-2 with TRBJ1-1, with TRBD1 as a possible D gene (5 bases). The CDR3 sequence is 15 residues long. Germline V gene sequence: CDR1 SGHTA, CDR2 FQGNSA. The ends were cut back, 5 bases at V and 0 bases at J, with 13 bases in the middle. The DNA of the CDR3 is TGTGCCAGCAGCAGCCCGGGACGGATGAACACTGAAGCTTTCTTT. Protein product: CASSSPGRMNTEAFF.

There are many counts of this clonotype. V is TRBV28 and J is TRBJ2-7, with TRBD2 matching over 14 bases. The CDR3 is 14 amino acids. Germline V gives CDR1 MDHEN, CDR2 SYDVKM. J was trimmed by 7 bases and V by 10 bases; bases with no gene match: 9. CDR3 protein: CATRLAGGPLEQYF. The DNA of the CDR3 is TGTGCCACCAGACTAGCGGGAGGGCCGTTGGAGCAGTACTTC.

This clonotype was counted between two and nine times. The chain links TRBV27 to TRBJ1-5; D not certain. This CDR3 is built from 16 residues. Germline V gives CDR1 MNHEY, CDR2 SMNVEV (reference sequence). With 6 bases removed from V and 2 bases from J, the gap between germline ends came to 17 bases. Here the CDR3 reads CASSPRKGGGNQPQHF. CDR3 DNA sequence: TGTGCCAGCAGCCCCCGAAAGGGCGGTGGCAATCAGCCCCAGCATTTT.

This chain links TRBV7-9 with TRBJ2-1, with a tentative D call TRBD1 (6 bases). This CDR3 region has 17 residues. V was shortened by 2 bases and J by 7 bases, with 21 bases between the two germline ends. The germline V gene has CDR1 SEHNR and CDR2 FQNEAQ (reference sequence). The CDR3 spells CASSLKWGQGKLNEQFF. CDR3 coding DNA: TGTGCCAGCAGCTTAAAGTGGGGCCAGGGGAAACTTAATGAGCAGTTCTTC.

The chain has TRBV28 and TRBJ2-7, with 11 bases fitting TRBD1. This CDR3 comprises 15 residues. Unmatched junction bases numbered 8, after V lost 5 bases and J lost 5 bases. Germline V gene lookup returns CDR1 MDHEN and CDR2 SYDVKM. The DNA of the CDR3 is TGTGCCAGCAGTGAGGCAGGACAGGGGGCAAACGAGCAGTACTTC. Translating gives CASSEAGQGANEQYF.

This clonotype was recorded at least ten times. This chain joins TRBV5-1 and TRBJ1-4; tentative D call: TRBD1 (5 bases). Germline assignment: CDR1 SGHRS and CDR2 YFSETQ. Between the trimmed V and J ends, which lost 0 bases and 3 bases, there was a span of 9 bases. This CDR3 region has 15 residues. The CDR3 nucleotides read TGCGCCAGCAGCTTGGCCGGGACTCCTAATGAAAAACTGTTTTTT. Translating gives CASSLAGTPNEKLFF.

This clonotype occurred many times. V and J are TRBV20-1 and TRBJ1-1; D is ambiguous. Trimming took 5 bases from V and 1 from J, leaving 17 bases between them. The germline V gene encodes CDR1 DFQATT and CDR2 SNEGSKA (reference sequence). The CDR3 covers 15 residues. Here the CDR3 reads CSAPRESWSNTEAFF. The CDR3 DNA follows: TGCAGTGCTCCCCGCGAAAGTTGGTCGAACACTGAAGCTTTCTTT.

This clonotype was observed a handful of times. A much larger clone is a single base away; this may be a read error. The chain is built from TRBV7-2 and TRBJ2-3; D may match TRBD1 or TRBD2 (5 bases each). Germline values: CDR1 SGHTA, CDR2 FQGNSA. Trimming pared 4 bases from V and 1 base from J, leaving 12 bases between. The CDR3 covers 15 residues. For the CDR3, the DNA is TGTGCCAGCAGCTCAGCATCGGGGCGCACAGATACGCAGTATTTT. Its translation is CASSSASGRTDTQYF.

This clonotype occurred many times. V gene TRBV2 combines with J gene TRBJ2-3, with 7 nucleotides matching TRBD2. The V gene's germline CDR1 is SNHLY and CDR2 FYNNEI. This CDR3 contains 13 residues. The V segment lost 7 bases and the J segment 3 bases; nucleotides outside the gene matches: 4. The CDR3 sequence is CASNWRETDTQYF. CDR3 bases: TGTGCCAGCAACTGGCGGGAGACAGATACGCAGTATTTT.

This clonotype has a single count. This sequence joins TRBV19 and TRBJ2-1, with D unclear. CDR3 size: 15 residues. V lost 5 bases to trimming and J lost 2 bases, with 13 bases between them. Looked up from germline, CDR1 is LNHDA and CDR2 is SQIVND (reference sequence). The CDR3 DNA sequence: TGTGCCAGTAGTCAGTCGGCATATACCTACAATGAGCAGTTCTTC. Residues: CASSQSAYTYNEQFF.

V usage is TRBV20-1 and J usage is TRBJ2-7; 9 bases are a match to TRBD2. Germline V gene lookup returns CDR1 DFQATT and CDR2 SNEGSKA (reference sequence). This CDR3 comprises 15 residues. V was clipped by 2 bases and J by 1 base; unmatched bases: 6. CDR3 nucleotides: TGCAGTGCTAGACCTTGGACTAGCGATTCCTACGAGCAGTACTTC. Protein: CSARPWTSDSYEQYF.

This clonotype was picked up many times. This sequence joins TRBV6-1 and TRBJ1-2, with a weak D call TRBD1 (6 bases). Germline V lookup: CDR1 MNHNS, CDR2 SASEGT. Trimming took 6 bases from V and 4 from J, leaving 21 bases between them. This CDR3 comprises 16 residues. This chain's CDR3 is CASRGAGRVWFYGYTF. The CDR3 DNA follows: TGTGCCAGCAGGGGGGCGGGACGAGTTTGGTTCTATGGCTACACCTTC.

The rearrangement uses TRBV18 and TRBJ2-3, with D perhaps assigned TRBD1 or TRBD2 (5 bases each). The CDR3 length is 15 residues. Between the trimmed V and J ends, which lost 1 base and 4 bases, there was a span of 12 bases. Germline V gene lookup returns CDR1 KGHSH and CDR2 LQKENI. The CDR3 DNA reads TGTGCCAGCTCACCACAGGGACCCCCGGCAGATACGCAGTATTTT. Its protein is CASSPQGPPADTQYF.

In this sample, this clonotype turned up a few times. The chain employs TRBV20-1 and TRBJ2-5, with D possibly matching TRBD2 (7 bases). From germline, CDR1 is DFQATT and CDR2 SNEGSKA (reference sequence). The CDR3 consists of 14 residues. V lost 8 bases, J lost 7 bases, and 23 bases lay in between. In DNA form, the CDR3 reads TGCAGTCCTGGAAGGGGGGGTGCCCCAGGGACCCAGTACTTC. The encoded protein is CSPGRGGAPGTQYF.

A remark on this clonotype: A much more abundant neighbour one base away suggests this may be a read error. The chain uses TRBV7-2 and TRBJ1-2; no definite D call. In germline, CDR1 is SGHTA, CDR2 FQGNSA. The V gene lost 1 base and the J gene lost 7 bases, with 4 bases spanning the gap. The CDR3 consists of 11 residues. The CDR3 DNA reads TGTGCCAGCAGCTTAGTGGCTGGCTACACCTTC. Translating gives CASSLVAGYTF.

This clonotype was seen at least ten times. V usage is TRBV11-1 and J usage is TRBJ1-2; D perhaps matches TRBD1 (6 bases). The CDR3 consists of 14 residues. CDR1 SGHAT and CDR2 FQDESV come from the germline V gene (reference sequence). Trimming removed 5 bases from V and 5 bases from J, with 15 bases in between. DNA of the CDR3: TGTGCCAGCAGCGACCGACAGGCGCTATATGGCTACACCTTC. The encoded protein is CASSDRQALYGYTF.

This clonotype came up a few times. This chain uses TRBV19 with TRBJ2-2, with D hard to call. Germline loops: CDR1 LNHDA, CDR2 SQIVND (reference sequence). V shed 8 bases and J shed 5 bases, with 12 bases lying between them. This CDR3 comprises 13 residues. Here the CDR3 DNA reads TGTGCCAGTCACCTGGTTGGTACCGGGGAGCTGTTTTTT. It codes for CASHLVGTGELFF.

This clonotype came up many times. J is TRBJ2-7 and V is TRBV28; TRBD1 aligns across 7 bases. The CDR3 length is 15 residues. The V segment lost 7 bases and the J segment 2 bases; nucleotides outside the gene matches: 11. Germline values: CDR1 MDHEN, CDR2 SYDVKM. The CDR3 is CASKLEGGKTYEQYF. The CDR3 nucleotides are TGTGCCAGCAAACTAGAAGGGGGCAAGACCTACGAGCAGTACTTC.

Comments on this clonotype: Mismatch with germline at one junction end may stem from a read error. The chain carries TRBV6-2 or TRBV6-3 and TRBJ2-1, with D tentatively TRBD1 or TRBD2 (5 bases each). Germline V gives CDR1 MNHEY, CDR2 SVGEGT. The CDR3 has 12 residues. This chain's CDR3 is CATLGDGTEQSF. The CDR3, as DNA: TGTGCCACCCTGGGAGACGGGACGGAGCAGTCCTTC.

Only a few counts were recorded for this clonotype. The chain uses TRBV5-1 and TRBJ2-1; 14 nucleotides match TRBD2. Germline trimming cut 0 bases from V and 8 bases from J; bases unmatched to any gene: 7. In germline, CDR1 is SGHRS, CDR2 YFSETQ. There are 17 residues in the CDR3. The DNA of the CDR3 is TGCGCCAGCAGCTTGGGACTAGCGGGAGGGCCTGGCGATGAGCAGTTCTTC. This gives the protein CASSLGLAGGPGDEQFF. Complete variable domain (other parts from reference TRBV5-1 and TRBJ2-1): KAGVTQTPRYLIKTRGQQVTLSCSPISGHRSVSWYQQTPGQGLQFLFEYFSETQRNKGNFPGRFSGRQFSNSRSEMNVSTLELGDSALYLCASSLGLAGGPGDEQFFGPGTRLTVL.

The rearrangement links TRBV12-5 to TRBJ2-3, with a weak D call TRBD2 (6 bases). The CDR3 is 15 residues long. Trimming removed 3 bases at V and 2 bases at J, with 12 bases between. Germline CDR1 LGHNT, CDR2 FRNRAP. Written as DNA, the CDR3 is TGTGCTAGTGGTTTCGATAGCGGCTTCACAGATACGCAGTATTTT. Amino acids: CASGFDSGFTDTQYF.

The rearrangement joins TRBV19 to TRBJ1-1; 7 nucleotides align to TRBD1. Germline V lookup: CDR1 LNHDA, CDR2 SQIVND (reference sequence). The CDR3 loop spans 14 amino acids. Trimming removed 6 bases from V and 0 bases from J; junction bases left unmatched: 4. This chain's CDR3 is CASSNRGLNTEAFF. DNA of the CDR3: TGTGCCAGTAGCAACAGGGGACTGAACACTGAAGCTTTCTTT. The whole variable domain, remainder taken from reference TRBV19 and TRBJ1-1, is DGGITQSPKYLFRKEGQNVTLSCEQNLNHDAMYWYRQDPGQGLRLIYYSQIVNDFQKGDIAEGYSVSREKKESFPLTVTSAQKNPTAFYLCASSNRGLNTEAFFGQGTRLTVV.

This clonotype was seen only a few times. The DNA of the CDR3 is TGTGCCAGTACCTTGTCAGGCGGGGGGCCCACTGAGCAGTTCTTC. Translated, it gives CASTLSGGGPTEQFF. The rearrangement joins TRBV19 to TRBJ2-1; 8 positions agree with TRBD2. V lost 7 bases, J lost 9 bases, and 14 bases stayed unmatched. This CDR3 region has 15 residues. Germline lookup yields CDR1 LNHDA and CDR2 SQIVND (reference sequence).

This clonotype was observed a handful of times. A junction end diverges from the germline sequence, so it may reflect a read error. The rearrangement uses TRBV7-7 and TRBJ2-5; 9 nucleotides match TRBD1. Per the germline V gene, CDR1 is SSHAT and CDR2 is FNYEAQ (reference sequence). This CDR3 is 15 amino acids long. The CDR3 sequence is CASSRGTGSGKTQYF. In DNA form, the CDR3 reads TGTGCTAGCAGCCGCGGGACAGGGTCGGGGAAGACCCAGTACTTC.

This clonotype was seen more than once but under ten times. V and J are TRBV11-2 and TRBJ2-1, with 8 bases that match TRBD2. V was pared by 2 bases and J by 4 bases, with 19 bases of the junction left unmatched. CDR1 SGHAT and CDR2 FQNNGV come from the germline V gene. There are 20 residues in the CDR3. DNA of the CDR3: TGTGCCAGCAGCTTAAATCTCCTTTTGCAGCGGGAGCTTGCGTACAATGAGCAGTTCTTC. Protein sequence: CASSLNLLLQRELAYNEQFF.

CDR3 DNA sequence: TGTGCCAGCAGTTCCAACGGCGCTCTAAATGAAAAACTGTTTTTT. This encodes CASSSNGALNEKLFF. The rearrangement uses TRBV27 and TRBJ1-4; D unclear. In germline, CDR1 is MNHEY, CDR2 SMNVEV (reference sequence). This CDR3 spans 15 amino acids. With 4 bases removed from V and 5 bases from J, the gap between germline ends came to 14 bases.

This clonotype was seen a few times. The chain recombines TRBV15 with TRBJ2-5; D may be TRBD1 (6 bases). V shed 3 bases and J shed 2 bases, with 10 bases lying between them. The V gene's germline CDR1 is LNHNV and CDR2 YYDKDF (reference sequence). There are 14 residues in the CDR3. DNA of the CDR3: TGTGCCACCAGCAGTGGGGACACACAAGAGACCCAGTACTTC. This codes for CATSSGDTQETQYF.